The clone carrying this TCR beta chain was seen more than once but under ten times. Its antigen is as yet unknown. These data come from a study of T cells in Graves' hyperthyroidism and ophthalmopathy. Study-level information: Peripheral blood was obtained at initial diagnosis, preceding any treatment.

RNA transcripts provided the source from which TCR beta CDR3 regions were amplified. HTBI primers were the set used in a first-round RT-PCR of the TCR CDR3. MiXCR was run by TCRdb on the multiplex PCR reads, yielding one entry per CDR3 protein. Altogether fewer than 900,000 distinct CDR3 sequences are present, about 15% being singletons, with the ten largest covering roughly 8%. Study observations and caveats: A median around 5.9 months before onset, the model predicted ophthalmopathy.

This CDR3 spans 18 amino acids. CDR1 and CDR2 from the germline V gene are DFQATT and SNEGSKA (reference sequence). J lost 4 bases, V lost 5 bases, and 16 bases had no gene match. The receptor was isolated from a man younger than 30 with Graves' hyperthyroidism. Sequences were obtained from blood. V is TRBV20-1 and J is TRBJ2-3, with 12 bases matching TRBD2. CDR3 sequence: CSADKTSGRIYSSDTQYF. In nucleotides, the CDR3 is TGCAGTGCTGACAAGACTAGCGGGAGAATTTATTCCTCAGATACGCAGTATTTT.